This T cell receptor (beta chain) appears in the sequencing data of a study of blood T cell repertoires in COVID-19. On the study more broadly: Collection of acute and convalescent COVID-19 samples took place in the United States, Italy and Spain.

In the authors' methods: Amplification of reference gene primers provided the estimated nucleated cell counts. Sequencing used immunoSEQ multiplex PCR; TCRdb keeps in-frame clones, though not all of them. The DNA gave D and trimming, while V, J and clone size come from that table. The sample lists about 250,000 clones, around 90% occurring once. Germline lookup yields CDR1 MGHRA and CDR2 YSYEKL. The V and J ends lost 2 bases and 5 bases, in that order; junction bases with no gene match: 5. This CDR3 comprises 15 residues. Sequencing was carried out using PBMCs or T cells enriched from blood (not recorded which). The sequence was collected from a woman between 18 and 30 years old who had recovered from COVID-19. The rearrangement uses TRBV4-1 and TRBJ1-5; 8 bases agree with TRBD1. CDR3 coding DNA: TGCGCCAGCAGCCAACCGGACAGGGTCGATCAGCCCCAGCATTTT. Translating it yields CASSQPDRVDQPQHF.